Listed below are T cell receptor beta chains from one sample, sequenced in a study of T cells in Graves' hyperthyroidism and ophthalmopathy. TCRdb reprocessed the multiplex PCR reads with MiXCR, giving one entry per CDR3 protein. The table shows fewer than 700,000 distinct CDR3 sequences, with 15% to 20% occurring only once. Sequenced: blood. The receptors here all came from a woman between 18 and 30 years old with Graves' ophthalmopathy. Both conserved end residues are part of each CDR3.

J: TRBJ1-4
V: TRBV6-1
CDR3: CASSRAPREKLFF

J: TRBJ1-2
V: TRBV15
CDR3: CATSRARGGYGYTF

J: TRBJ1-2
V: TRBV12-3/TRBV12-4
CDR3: CASSLDPGLYGYTF

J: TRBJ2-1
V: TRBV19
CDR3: CASTQAGGIYNEQFF

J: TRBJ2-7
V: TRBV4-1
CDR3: CASSQGGLAGGPDEQYF

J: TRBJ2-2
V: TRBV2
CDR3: CASSSLTGTNTGELFF

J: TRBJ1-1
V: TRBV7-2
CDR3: CASSFGGERGAFF

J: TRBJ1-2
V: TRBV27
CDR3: CASSPRAGPALIPYGYTF

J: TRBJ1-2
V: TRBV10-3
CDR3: CATHRTGEEGYTF

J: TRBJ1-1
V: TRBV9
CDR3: CASSQGGTGTEAFF

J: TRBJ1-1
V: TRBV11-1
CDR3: CASGPQNTEAFF

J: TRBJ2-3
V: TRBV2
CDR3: CASTRQSTDTQYF

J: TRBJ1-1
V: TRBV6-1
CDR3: CASKGSPLTEAFF

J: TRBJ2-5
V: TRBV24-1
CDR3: CATSESAKQQTQYF

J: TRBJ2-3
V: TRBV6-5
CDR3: CASSYSQGQKDTDTQYF

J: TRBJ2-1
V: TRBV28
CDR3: CASNRGYNEQFF

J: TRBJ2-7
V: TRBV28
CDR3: CASSLRLGSYEQYF

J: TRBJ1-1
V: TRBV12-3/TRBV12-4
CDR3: CASSWLGGGKNTEAFF

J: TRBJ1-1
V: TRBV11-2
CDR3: CASSLDAGPEAFF

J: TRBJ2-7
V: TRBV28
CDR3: CASSPATPEGQGYEQYF

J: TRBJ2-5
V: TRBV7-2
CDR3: CASSLEPGEGGQYF

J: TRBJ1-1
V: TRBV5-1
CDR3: CASSLAAWDTEAFF

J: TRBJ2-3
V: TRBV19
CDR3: CASWDSGGADTQYF

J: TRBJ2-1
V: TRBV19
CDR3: CASSISTRTSYNEQFF

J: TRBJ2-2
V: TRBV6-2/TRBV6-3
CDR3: CASIKRDRGSGELFF

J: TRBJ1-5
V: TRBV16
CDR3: CASSHWVSSNQPQHF

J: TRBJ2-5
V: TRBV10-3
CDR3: CAISSGTSGETQYF

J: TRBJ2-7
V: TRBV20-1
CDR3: CSARGGTRPYEQYF

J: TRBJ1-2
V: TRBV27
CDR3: CASSLYAGNYGYTF